The entry below describes one TCR beta chain. The data derive from a study of blood T cell repertoires in COVID-19. Study in general: The samples span acute and convalescent COVID-19 from the United States, Italy and Spain. PBMCs, B-cell-depleted T cells, or T cells were the source of the cDNA or gDNA that made up the material.

Trimming removed 1 base at V and 0 bases at J, with 7 bases between. The CDR3 has 15 residues. The germline V gene encodes CDR1 SGHNT and CDR2 YENEEA. How the authors handled the data: Amplified reference gene primers provided the basis for estimating nucleated cell counts. Measured with immunoSEQ multiplex PCR; TCRdb has only the in-frame clones, and not every one. V, J and clone size were drawn from that table, and D and trimming were deduced from the DNA. The top ten clones hold roughly 12% of a sample with approximately 200,000 clones, about 81% of them seen once. Seattle participants joined during active infection and were tracked over time.

The TCR originated in a woman aged 80 or over with COVID-19, enrolled during active disease. V and J are TRBV11-3 and TRBJ2-1; D possibly corresponds to TRBD1 (5 bases). Sequenced material: peripheral blood. CDR3 bases: TGTGCCAGCAGCTTAGTGCAGGGCTCCTACAATGAGCAGTTCTTC. Encoded protein: CASSLVQGSYNEQFF.